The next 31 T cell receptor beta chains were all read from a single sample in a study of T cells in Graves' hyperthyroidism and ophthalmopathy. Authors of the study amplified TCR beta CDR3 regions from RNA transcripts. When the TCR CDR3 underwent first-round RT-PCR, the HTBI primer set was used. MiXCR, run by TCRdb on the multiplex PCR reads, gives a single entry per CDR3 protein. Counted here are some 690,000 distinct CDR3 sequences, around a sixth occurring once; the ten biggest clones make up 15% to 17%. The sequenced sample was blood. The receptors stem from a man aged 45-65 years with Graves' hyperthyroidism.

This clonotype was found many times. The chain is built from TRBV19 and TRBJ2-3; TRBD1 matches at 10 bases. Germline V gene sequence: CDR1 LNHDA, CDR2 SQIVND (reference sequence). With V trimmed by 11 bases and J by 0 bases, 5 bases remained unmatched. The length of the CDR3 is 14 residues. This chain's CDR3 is CAAKDRGSTDTQYF. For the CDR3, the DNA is TGTGCCGCCAAGGACAGGGGGAGCACAGATACGCAGTATTTT.

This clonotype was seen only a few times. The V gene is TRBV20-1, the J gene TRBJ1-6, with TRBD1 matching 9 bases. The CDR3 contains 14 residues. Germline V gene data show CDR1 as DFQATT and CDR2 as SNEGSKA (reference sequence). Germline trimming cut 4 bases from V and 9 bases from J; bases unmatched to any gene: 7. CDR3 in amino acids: CSATPGQGTSPLHF. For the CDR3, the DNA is TGCAGTGCTACCCCGGGACAGGGAACTTCACCCCTCCACTTT.

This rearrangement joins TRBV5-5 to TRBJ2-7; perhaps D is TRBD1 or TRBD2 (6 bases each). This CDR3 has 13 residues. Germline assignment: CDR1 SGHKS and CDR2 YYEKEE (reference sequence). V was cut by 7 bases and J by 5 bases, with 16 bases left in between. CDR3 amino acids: CASVSRGLDEQYF. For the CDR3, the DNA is TGTGCCAGCGTTTCCCGGGGGCTCGACGAGCAGTACTTC.

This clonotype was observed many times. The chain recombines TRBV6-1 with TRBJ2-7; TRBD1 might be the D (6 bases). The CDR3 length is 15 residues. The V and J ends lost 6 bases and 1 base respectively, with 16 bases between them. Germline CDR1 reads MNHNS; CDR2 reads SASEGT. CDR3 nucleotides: TGTGCCAGCAGACTCCCAGGGGCCCGTTCCTACGAGCAGTACTTC. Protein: CASRLPGARSYEQYF.

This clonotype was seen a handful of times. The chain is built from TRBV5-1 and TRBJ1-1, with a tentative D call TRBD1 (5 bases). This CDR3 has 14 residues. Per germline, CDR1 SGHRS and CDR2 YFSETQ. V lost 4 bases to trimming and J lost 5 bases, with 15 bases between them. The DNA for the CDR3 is TGCGCCAGCAGCCCCCCGGGGGAAGGAACTGAAGCTTTCTTT. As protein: CASSPPGEGTEAFF. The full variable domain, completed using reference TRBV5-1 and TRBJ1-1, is KAGVTQTPRYLIKTRGQQVTLSCSPISGHRSVSWYQQTPGQGLQFLFEYFSETQRNKGNFPGRFSGRQFSNSRSEMNVSTLELGDSALYLCASSPPGEGTEAFFGQGTRLTVV.

The CDR3, as DNA: TGTGCCAGCGTAAACGAGGCCAACGTCCTGACTTTC. As protein: CASVNEANVLTF. The J gene is TRBJ2-6, the V gene TRBV7-9, with unresolved D. The CDR3 contains 12 residues. Germline V gene sequence: CDR1 SEHNR, CDR2 FQNEAQ (reference sequence). The V gene lost 8 bases and the J gene lost 6 bases, with 8 bases spanning the gap.

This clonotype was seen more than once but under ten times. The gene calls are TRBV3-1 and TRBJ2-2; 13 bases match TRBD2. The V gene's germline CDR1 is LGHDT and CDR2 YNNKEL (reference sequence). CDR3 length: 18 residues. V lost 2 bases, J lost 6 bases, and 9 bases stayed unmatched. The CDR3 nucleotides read TGTGCCAGCAGCCAACTTCTACTAGCGGGAGGGCGCGCCGGGGAGCTGTTTTTT. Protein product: CASSQLLLAGGRAGELFF.

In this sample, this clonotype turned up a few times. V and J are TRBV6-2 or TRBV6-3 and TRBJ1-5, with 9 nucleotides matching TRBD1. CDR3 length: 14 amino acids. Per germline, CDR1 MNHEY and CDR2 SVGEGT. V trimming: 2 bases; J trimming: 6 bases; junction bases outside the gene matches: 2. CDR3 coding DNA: TGTGCCAGCAGTTACGGGACAGGGTTTCAGCCCCAGCATTTT. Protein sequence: CASSYGTGFQPQHF.

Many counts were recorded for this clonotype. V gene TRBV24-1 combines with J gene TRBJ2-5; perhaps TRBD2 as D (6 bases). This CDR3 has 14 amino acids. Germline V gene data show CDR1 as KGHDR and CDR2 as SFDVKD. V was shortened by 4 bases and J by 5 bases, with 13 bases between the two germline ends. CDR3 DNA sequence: TGTGCCACCAGTGACACCAGGGACTTGGAGACCCAGTACTTC. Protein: CATSDTRDLETQYF.

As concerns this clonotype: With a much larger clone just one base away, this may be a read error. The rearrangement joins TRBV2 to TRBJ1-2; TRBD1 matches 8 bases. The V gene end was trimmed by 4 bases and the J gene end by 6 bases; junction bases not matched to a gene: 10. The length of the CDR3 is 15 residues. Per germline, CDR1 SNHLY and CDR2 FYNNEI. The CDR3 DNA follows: TGTGCCAGCAGTGGAGACAGGGGCGGAGCAGATGGCTACACCTTC. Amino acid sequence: CASSGDRGGADGYTF.

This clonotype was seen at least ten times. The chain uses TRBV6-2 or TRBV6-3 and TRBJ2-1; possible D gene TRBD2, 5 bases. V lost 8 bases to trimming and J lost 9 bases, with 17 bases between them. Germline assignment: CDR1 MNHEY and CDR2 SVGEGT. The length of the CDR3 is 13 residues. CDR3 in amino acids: CASGIVGRPEQFF. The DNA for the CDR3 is TGTGCCAGCGGGATAGTTGGGAGACCTGAGCAGTTCTTC.

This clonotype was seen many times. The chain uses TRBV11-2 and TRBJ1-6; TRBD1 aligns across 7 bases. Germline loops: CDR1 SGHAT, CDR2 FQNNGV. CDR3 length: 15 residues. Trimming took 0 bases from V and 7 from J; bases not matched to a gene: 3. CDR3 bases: TGTGCCAGCAGCTTAGATCGGGACAGAAATTCACCCCTCCACTTT. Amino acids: CASSLDRDRNSPLHF.

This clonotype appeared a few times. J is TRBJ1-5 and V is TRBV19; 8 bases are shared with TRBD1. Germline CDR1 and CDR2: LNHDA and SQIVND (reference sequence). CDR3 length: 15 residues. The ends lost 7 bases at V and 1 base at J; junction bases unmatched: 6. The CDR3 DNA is TGTGCCAGTACCGGGACAGGAGGGAGCAATCAGCCCCAGCATTTT. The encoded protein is CASTGTGGSNQPQHF. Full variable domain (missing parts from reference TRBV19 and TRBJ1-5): DGGITQSPKYLFRKEGQNVTLSCEQNLNHDAMYWYRQDPGQGLRLIYYSQIVNDFQKGDIAEGYSVSREKKESFPLTVTSAQKNPTAFYLCASTGTGGSNQPQHFGDGTRLSIL.

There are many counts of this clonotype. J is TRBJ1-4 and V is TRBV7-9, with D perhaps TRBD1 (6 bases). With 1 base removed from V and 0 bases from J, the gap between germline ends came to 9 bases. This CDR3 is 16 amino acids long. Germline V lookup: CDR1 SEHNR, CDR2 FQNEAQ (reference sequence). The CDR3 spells CASSLVGGPTNEKLFF. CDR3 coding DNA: TGTGCCAGCAGCTTAGTAGGGGGACCAACTAATGAAAAACTGTTTTTT.

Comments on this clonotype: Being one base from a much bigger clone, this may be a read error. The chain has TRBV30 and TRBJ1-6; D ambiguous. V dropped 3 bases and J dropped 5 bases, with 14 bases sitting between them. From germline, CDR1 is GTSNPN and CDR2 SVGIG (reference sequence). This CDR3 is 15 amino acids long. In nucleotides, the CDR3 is TGTGCCTGGAGCGCCGCCACCCTAAATAATTCACCCCTCCACTTT. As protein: CAWSAATLNNSPLHF. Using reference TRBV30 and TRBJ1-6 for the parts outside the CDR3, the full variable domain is SQTIHQWPATLVQPVGSPLSLECTVEGTSNPNLYWYRQAAGRGLQLLFYSVGIGQISSEVPQNLSASRPQDRQFILSSKKLLLSDSGFYLCAWSAATLNNSPLHFGNGTRLTVT.

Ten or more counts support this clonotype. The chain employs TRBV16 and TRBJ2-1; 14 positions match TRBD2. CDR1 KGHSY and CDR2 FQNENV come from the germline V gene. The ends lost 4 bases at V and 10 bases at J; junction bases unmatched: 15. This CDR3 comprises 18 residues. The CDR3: CASSPLGQGTSGRQEQFF. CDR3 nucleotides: TGTGCCAGCAGCCCACTAGGACAGGGGACTAGCGGGAGACAAGAGCAGTTCTTC.

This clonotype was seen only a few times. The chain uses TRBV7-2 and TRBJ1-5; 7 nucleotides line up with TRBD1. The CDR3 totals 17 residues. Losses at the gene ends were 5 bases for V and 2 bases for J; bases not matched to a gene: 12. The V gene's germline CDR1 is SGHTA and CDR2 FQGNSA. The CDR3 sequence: CASSRETGVWGNQPQHF. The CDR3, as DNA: TGTGCCAGCAGCCGCGAAACAGGGGTTTGGGGCAATCAGCCCCAGCATTTT.

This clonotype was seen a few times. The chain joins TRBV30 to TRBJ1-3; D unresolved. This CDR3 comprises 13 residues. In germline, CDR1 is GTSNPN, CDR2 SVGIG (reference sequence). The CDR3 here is CAKHRLSGNTIYF. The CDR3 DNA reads TGTGCGAAACACCGACTCTCTGGAAACACCATATATTTT.

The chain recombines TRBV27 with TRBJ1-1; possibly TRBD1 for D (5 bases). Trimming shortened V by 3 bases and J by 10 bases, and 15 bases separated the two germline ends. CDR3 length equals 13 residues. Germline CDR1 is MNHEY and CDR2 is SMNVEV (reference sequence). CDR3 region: CASSFGQAGGAFF. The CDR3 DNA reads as TGTGCCAGCAGTTTCGGTCAGGCTGGGGGAGCTTTCTTT.

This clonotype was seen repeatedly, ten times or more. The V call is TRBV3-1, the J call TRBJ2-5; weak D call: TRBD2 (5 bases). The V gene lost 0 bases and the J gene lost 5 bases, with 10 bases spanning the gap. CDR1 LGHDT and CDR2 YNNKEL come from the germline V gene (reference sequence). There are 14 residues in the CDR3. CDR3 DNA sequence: TGTGCCAGCAGCCAAGAGAGAGGGATGGAGACCCAGTACTTC. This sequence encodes CASSQERGMETQYF.

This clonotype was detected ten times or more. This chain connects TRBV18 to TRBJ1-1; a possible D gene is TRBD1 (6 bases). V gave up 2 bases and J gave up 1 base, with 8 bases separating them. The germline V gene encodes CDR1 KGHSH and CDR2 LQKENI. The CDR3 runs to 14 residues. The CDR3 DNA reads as TGTGCCAGCTCACCAGAACAGGGGAACACTGAAGCTTTCTTT. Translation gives CASSPEQGNTEAFF.

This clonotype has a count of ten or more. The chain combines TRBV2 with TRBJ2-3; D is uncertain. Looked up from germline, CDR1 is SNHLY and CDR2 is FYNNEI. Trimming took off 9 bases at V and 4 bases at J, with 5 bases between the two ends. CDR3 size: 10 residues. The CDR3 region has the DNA TGTGCCAGTTTAGCAGATACGCAGTATTTT. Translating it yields CASLADTQYF.

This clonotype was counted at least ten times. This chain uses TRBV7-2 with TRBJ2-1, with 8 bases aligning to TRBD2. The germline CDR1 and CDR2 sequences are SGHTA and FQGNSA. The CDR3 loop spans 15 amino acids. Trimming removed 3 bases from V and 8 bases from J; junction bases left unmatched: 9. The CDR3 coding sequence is TGTGCCAGCAGCTTTGAGCGGGAGTCCCTCCATGAGCAGTTCTTC. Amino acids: CASSFERESLHEQFF.

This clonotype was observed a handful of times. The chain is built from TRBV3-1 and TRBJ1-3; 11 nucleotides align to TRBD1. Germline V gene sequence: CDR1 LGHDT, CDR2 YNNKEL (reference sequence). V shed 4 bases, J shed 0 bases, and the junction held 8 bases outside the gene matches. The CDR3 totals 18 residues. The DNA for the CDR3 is TGTGCCAGCAGCCCCGGGACAGGGGGTTCGTCCTCTGGAAACACCATATATTTT. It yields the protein CASSPGTGGSSSGNTIYF. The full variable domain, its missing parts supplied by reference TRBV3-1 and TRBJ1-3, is DTAVSQTPKYLVTQMGNDKSIKCEQNLGHDTMYWYKQDSKKFLKIMFSYNNKELIINETVPNRFSPKSPDKAHLNLHINSLELGDSAVYFCASSPGTGGSSSGNTIYFGEGSWLTVV.

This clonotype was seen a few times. The CDR3 bases are TGTGCCAGTAGTCCTTCGACTTGGGGTGAGCAGTTCTTC. The encoded protein is CASSPSTWGEQFF. The genes are TRBV19 and TRBJ2-1; D gene unclear. Trimming stripped 5 bases from V and 9 bases from J, with 14 bases between. This CDR3 contains 13 residues. CDR1 LNHDA and CDR2 SQIVND come from the germline V gene (reference sequence).

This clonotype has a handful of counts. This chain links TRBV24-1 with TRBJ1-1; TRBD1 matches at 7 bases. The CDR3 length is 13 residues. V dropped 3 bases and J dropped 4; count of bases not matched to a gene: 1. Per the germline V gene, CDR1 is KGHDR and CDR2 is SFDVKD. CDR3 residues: CATSDQGGTEAFF. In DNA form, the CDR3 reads TGTGCCACCAGTGATCAGGGGGGCACTGAAGCTTTCTTT.

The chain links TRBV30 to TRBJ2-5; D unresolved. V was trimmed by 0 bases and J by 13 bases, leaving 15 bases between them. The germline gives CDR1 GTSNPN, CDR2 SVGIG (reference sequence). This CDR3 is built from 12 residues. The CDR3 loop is CAWSVPQRGRYF. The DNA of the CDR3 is TGTGCCTGGAGTGTTCCGCAGCGCGGTCGGTACTTC. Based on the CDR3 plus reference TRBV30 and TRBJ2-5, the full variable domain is SQTIHQWPATLVQPVGSPLSLECTVEGTSNPNLYWYRQAAGRGLQLLFYSVGIGQISSEVPQNLSASRPQDRQFILSSKKLLLSDSGFYLCAWSVPQRGRYFGPGTRLLVL.

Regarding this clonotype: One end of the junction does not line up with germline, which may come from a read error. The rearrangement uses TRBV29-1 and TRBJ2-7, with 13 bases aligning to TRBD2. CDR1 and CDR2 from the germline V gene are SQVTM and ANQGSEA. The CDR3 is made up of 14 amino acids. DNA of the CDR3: TGCAGCGTCGCTCAACTAGCGGGAGGGCGCGAGCAGCACTTC. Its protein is CSVAQLAGGREQHF.

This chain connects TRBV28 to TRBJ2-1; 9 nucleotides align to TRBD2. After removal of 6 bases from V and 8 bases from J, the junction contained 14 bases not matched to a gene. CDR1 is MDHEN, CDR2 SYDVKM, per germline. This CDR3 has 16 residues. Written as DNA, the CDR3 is TGTGCCAGCAGCCAAGGCGGACTAGCGAGGTTCCATGAGCAGTTCTTC. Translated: CASSQGGLARFHEQFF. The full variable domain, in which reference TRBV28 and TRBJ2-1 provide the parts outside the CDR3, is DVKVTQSSRYLVKRTGEKVFLECVQDMDHENMFWYRQDPGLGLRLIYFSYDVKMKEKGDIPEGYSVSREKKERFSLILESASTNQTSMYLCASSQGGLARFHEQFFGPGTRLTVL.

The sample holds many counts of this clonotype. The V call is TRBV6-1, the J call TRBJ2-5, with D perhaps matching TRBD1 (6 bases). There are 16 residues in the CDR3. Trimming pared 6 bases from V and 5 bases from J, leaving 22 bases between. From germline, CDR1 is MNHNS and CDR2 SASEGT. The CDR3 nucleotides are TGTGCCAGCAGGAGGAAGTGGCAGGGGTCGCCCGAGACCCAGTACTTC. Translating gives CASRRKWQGSPETQYF.

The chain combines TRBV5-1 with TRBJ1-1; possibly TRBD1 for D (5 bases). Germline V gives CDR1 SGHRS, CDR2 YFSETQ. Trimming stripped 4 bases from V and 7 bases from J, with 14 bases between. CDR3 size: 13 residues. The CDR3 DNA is TGCGCCAGCAGCCCCCAGGGTTTCATTGAAGCTTTCTTT. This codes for CASSPQGFIEAFF.